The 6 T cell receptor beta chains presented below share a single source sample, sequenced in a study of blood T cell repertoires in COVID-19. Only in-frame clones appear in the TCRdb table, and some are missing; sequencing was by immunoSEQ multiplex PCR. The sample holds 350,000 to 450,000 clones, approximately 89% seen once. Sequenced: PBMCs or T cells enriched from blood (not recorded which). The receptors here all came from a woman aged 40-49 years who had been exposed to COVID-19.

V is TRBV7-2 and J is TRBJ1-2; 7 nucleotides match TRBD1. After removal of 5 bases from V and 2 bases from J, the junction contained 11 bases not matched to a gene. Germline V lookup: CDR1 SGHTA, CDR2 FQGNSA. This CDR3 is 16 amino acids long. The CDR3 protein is CASSPPTGWKNYGYTF. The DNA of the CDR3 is TGTGCCAGCAGCCCACCGACAGGGTGGAAGAACTATGGCTACACCTTC.

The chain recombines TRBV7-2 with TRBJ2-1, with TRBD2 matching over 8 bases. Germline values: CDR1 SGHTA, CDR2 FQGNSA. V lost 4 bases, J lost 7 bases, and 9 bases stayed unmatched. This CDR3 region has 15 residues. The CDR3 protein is CASSYLAGGGNEQFF. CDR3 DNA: TGTGCCAGCAGCTACTTGGCGGGAGGAGGTAATGAGCAGTTCTTC.

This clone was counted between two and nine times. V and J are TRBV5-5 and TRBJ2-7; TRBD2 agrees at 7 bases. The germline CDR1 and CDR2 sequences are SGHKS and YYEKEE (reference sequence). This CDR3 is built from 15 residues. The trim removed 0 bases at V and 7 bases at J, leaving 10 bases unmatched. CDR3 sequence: CASSLAAGRSQEQYF. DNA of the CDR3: TGTGCCAGCAGCTTGGCCGCCGGGAGGTCGCAAGAGCAGTACTTC.

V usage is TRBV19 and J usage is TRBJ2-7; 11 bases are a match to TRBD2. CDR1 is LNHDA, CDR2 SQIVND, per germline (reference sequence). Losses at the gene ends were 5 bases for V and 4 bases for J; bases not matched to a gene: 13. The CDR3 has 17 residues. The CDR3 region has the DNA TGTGCCAGTAGTGAAAAAGGGCTAGCGGGAGGATATTACGAGCAGTACTTC. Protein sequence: CASSEKGLAGGYYEQYF.

CDR3 in amino acids: CASSETGGDSLWEQYF. The CDR3 DNA reads as TGTGCCAGCAGCGAGACAGGGGGTGACTCCCTATGGGAGCAGTACTTC. The gene calls are TRBV9 and TRBJ2-7; 9 bases align to TRBD1. V dropped 3 bases and J dropped 7; count of bases not matched to a gene: 14. This CDR3 is built from 16 residues. Germline CDR1 SGDLS, CDR2 YYNGEE.

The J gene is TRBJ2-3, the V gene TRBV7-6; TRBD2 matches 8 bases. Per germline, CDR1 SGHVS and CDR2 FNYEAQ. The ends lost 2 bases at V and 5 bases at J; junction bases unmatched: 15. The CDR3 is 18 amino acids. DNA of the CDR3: TGTGCCAGCAGCTTATTCCGCCCCGGAGCGGGAGAGGGAGATACGCAGTATTTT. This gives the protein CASSLFRPGAGEGDTQYF.